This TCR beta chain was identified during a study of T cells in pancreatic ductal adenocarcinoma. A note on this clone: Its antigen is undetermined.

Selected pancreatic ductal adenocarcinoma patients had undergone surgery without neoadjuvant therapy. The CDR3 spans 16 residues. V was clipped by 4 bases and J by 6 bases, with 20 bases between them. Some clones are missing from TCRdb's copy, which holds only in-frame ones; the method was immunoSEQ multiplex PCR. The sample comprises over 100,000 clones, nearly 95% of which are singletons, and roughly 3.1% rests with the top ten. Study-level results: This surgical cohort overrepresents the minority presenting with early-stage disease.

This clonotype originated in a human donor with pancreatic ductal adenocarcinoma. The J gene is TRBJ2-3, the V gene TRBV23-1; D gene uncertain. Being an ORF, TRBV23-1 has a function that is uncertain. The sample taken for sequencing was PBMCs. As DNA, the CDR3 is TGCGCCAGCAGTCGGGCCGGTCTCGGTGTTCGGGATACGCAGTATTTT. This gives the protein CASSRAGLGVRDTQYF.